One TCR beta chain is described in this entry. Germline CDR1 reads MNHEY; CDR2 reads SMNVEV (reference sequence). Trimming removed 2 bases from V and 1 base from J; junction bases left unmatched: 20. CDR3 length: 22 amino acids. The data derive from a study of shared T cell receptors in the human thymus. The repertoire was sequenced with immunoSEQ multiplex PCR; TCRdb's copy has only in-frame clones and lacks some. The sample yields approximately 730,000 clones, roughly 85% seen once. The same data also went into a second study, on human thymus T cells. That study adds: Donation came from healthy Finnish infants having corrective surgery for congenital heart defects. Thymic samples were excised during corrective heart operations. Related research found strongly overlapping thymic repertoires in unrelated individuals.

The sample comprised thymocytes. The V gene is TRBV27, the J gene TRBJ2-6; 7 nucleotides align to TRBD2. This clonotype originated in a girl under two years old with a congenital heart defect. CDR3 in DNA: TGTGCCAGCAGTTTAAAGACAGACACTACCGGGGGGTTTTTTTCTGGGGCCAACGTCCTGACTTTC. Its protein is CASSLKTDTTGGFFSGANVLTF.